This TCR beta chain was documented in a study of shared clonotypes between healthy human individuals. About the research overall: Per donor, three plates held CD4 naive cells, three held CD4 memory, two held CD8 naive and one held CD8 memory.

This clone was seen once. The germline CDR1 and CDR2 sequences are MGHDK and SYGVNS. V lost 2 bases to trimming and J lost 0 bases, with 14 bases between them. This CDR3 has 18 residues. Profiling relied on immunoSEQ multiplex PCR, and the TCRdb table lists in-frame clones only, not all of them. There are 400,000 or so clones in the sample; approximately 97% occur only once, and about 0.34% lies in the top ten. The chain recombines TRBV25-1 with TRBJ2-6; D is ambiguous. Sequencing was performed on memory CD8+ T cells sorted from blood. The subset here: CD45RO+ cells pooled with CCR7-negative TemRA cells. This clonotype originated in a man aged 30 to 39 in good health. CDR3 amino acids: CASSETPIGASGANVLTF. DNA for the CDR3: TGTGCCAGCAGTGAAACCCCGATCGGAGCCTCTGGGGCCAACGTCCTGACTTTC. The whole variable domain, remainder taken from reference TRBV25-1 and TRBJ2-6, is EADIYQTPRYLVIGTGKKITLECSQTMGHDKMYWYQQDPGMELHLIHYSYGVNSTEKGDLSSESTVSRIRTEHFPLTLESARPSHTSQYLCASSETPIGASGANVLTFGAGSRLTVL.